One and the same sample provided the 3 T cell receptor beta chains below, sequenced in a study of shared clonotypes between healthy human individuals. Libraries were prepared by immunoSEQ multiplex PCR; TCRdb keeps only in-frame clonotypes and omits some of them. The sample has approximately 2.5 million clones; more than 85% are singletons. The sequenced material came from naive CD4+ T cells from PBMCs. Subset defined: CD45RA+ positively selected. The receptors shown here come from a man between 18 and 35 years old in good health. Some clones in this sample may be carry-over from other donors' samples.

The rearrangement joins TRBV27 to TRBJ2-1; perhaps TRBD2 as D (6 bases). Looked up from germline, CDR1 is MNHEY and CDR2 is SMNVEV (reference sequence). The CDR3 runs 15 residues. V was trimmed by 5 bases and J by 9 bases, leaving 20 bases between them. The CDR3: CASSPLNLVRGEQFF. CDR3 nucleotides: TGTGCCAGCAGTCCCCTTAACCTAGTGCGGGGTGAGCAGTTCTTC.

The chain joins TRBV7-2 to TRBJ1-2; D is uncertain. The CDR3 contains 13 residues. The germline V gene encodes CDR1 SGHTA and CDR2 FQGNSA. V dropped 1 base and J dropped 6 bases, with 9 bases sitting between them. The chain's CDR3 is CASSLGRDNGYTF. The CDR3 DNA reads TGTGCCAGCAGCTTAGGGAGGGATAATGGCTACACCTTC. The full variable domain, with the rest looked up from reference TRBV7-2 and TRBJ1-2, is GAGVSQSPSNKVTEKGKDVELRCDPISGHTALYWYRQSLGQGLEFLIYFQGNSAPDKSGLPSDRFSAERTGGSVSTLTIQRTQQEDSAVYLCASSLGRDNGYTFGSGTRLTVV.

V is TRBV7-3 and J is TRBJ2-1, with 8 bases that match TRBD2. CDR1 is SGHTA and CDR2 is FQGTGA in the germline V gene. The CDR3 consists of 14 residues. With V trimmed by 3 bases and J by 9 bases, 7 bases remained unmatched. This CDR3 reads CASSFSAGASEQFF. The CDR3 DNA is TGTGCCAGCAGCTTTTCAGCGGGAGCAAGTGAGCAGTTCTTC.